Listed here are 13 T cell receptor beta chains from one sample, sequenced in a study of cytomegalovirus exposure and HLA in healthy donors. 60 Vbeta and 13 Jbeta primers were used in PCR. Profiling relied on immunoSEQ multiplex PCR, and the TCRdb table lists in-frame clones only, not all of them. The sample comprises about 200,000 clones, roughly 90% of which are singletons, and 0.25% to 0.4% rests with the top ten. The sample consisted of PBMCs. These receptors were taken from a woman in her twenties or thirties in good health and CMV-seronegative.

The chain couples TRBV9 to TRBJ2-7; 7 nucleotides line up with TRBD2. Germline CDR1 reads SGDLS; CDR2 reads YYNGEE. J gave up 4 bases and V 0 bases, and 7 bases lay outside the gene matches. This CDR3 is built from 15 residues. The CDR3 region has the DNA TGTGCCAGCAGCGTAGGGGGGGGGAACTTATACGAGCAGTACTTC. Translated: CASSVGGGNLYEQYF.

This clone was seen just once. The V call is TRBV28, the J call TRBJ1-1; D call uncertain. Per germline, CDR1 MDHEN and CDR2 SYDVKM. CDR3 length equals 12 residues. Trimming removed 3 bases at V and 4 bases at J, with 6 bases between. This chain's CDR3 is CASSFNPTEAFF. The CDR3 DNA reads TGTGCCAGCAGTTTCAATCCCACTGAAGCTTTCTTT.

J is TRBJ2-3 and V is TRBV19; maybe TRBD2 (6 bases). CDR1 is LNHDA, CDR2 SQIVND, per germline (reference sequence). The CDR3 loop spans 15 amino acids. Trimming removed 3 bases from V and 9 bases from J, with 19 bases in between. CDR3 bases: TGTGCCAGTAGTATGGCGAGCGGGCAGTGGGTAACGCAGTATTTT. It codes for CASSMASGQWVTQYF.

The rearrangement joins TRBV7-2 to TRBJ2-4, with D perhaps TRBD1 (6 bases). V dropped 3 bases and J dropped 3 bases, with 9 bases sitting between them. Germline CDR1 and CDR2: SGHTA and FQGNSA. CDR3 length equals 14 residues. CDR3 amino acids: CASSFGQNKNIQYF. The CDR3 region has the DNA TGTGCCAGCAGCTTTGGACAGAACAAAAACATTCAGTACTTC.

The chain is built from TRBV6-1 and TRBJ2-1; no reliable D call. The germline V gene has CDR1 MNHNS and CDR2 SASEGT. The CDR3 is 12 amino acids. With 4 bases removed from V and 9 bases from J, the gap between germline ends came to 10 bases. DNA for the CDR3: TGTGCCAGCAGTGGGCCGTCACGTGAGCAGTTCTTC. Its protein product is CASSGPSREQFF.

V and J are TRBV19 and TRBJ1-2; 8 nucleotides align to TRBD1. Germline-derived CDR1 and CDR2 are LNHDA and SQIVND (reference sequence). The CDR3 length is 15 residues. Trimming took 7 bases from V and 2 from J; bases not matched to a gene: 9. In nucleotides, the CDR3 is TGTGCCAGTACCCTGCTGGACAGGGCCAACTATGGCTACACCTTC. Its translation: CASTLLDRANYGYTF.

A note on this clone: Other DNA sequences within the sample encode an identical CDR3. V and J are TRBV19 and TRBJ2-2; 7 nucleotides align to TRBD2. The CDR3 consists of 14 residues. In germline, CDR1 is LNHDA, CDR2 SQIVND (reference sequence). J lost 3 bases, V lost 7 bases, and 5 bases had no gene match. CDR3 amino acids: CASTWGGDTGELFF. CDR3 sequence (DNA): TGTGCCAGTACATGGGGGGGGGACACCGGGGAGCTGTTTTTT. Full variable domain (remainder filled in from reference TRBV19 and TRBJ2-2): DGGITQSPKYLFRKEGQNVTLSCEQNLNHDAMYWYRQDPGQGLRLIYYSQIVNDFQKGDIAEGYSVSREKKESFPLTVTSAQKNPTAFYLCASTWGGDTGELFFGEGSRLTVL.

The rearrangement links TRBV7-9 to TRBJ1-2; TRBD1 might be the D (6 bases). Germline V CDR1 and CDR2: SEHNR, FQNEAQ (reference sequence). Deletions cut 5 bases from V and 3 bases from J, with 22 bases between. The CDR3 length is 17 residues. In DNA form, the CDR3 reads TGTGCCAGCAGCCCCCGACCGGGACATATAACGGACTATGGCTACACCTTC. As protein: CASSPRPGHITDYGYTF. Drawing the rest from reference TRBV7-9 and TRBJ1-2, the complete variable domain is DTGVSQNPRHKITKRGQNVTFRCDPISEHNRLYWYRQTLGQGPEFLTYFQNEAQLEKSRLLSDRFSAERPKGSFSTLEIQRTEQGDSAMYLCASSPRPGHITDYGYTFGSGTRLTVV.

The rearrangement uses TRBV11-3 and TRBJ2-3, with 8 bases aligning to TRBD2. With V trimmed by 5 bases and J by 4 bases, 5 bases remained unmatched. Germline V gene sequence: CDR1 SGHNT, CDR2 YENEEA. CDR3 length: 14 residues. CDR3 coding DNA: TGTGCCAGCAGCCCGGGACTAGTACCAGATACGCAGTATTTT. This codes for CASSPGLVPDTQYF.

The chain has TRBV4-1 and TRBJ2-3; 10 bases are shared with TRBD2. The V and J ends lost 4 bases and 4 bases, in that order; junction bases with no gene match: 5. Germline V gene lookup returns CDR1 MGHRA and CDR2 YSYEKL. This CDR3 contains 15 residues. DNA for the CDR3: TGCGCCAGCAGCCTGCTAGCGGGAGTTTCAGATACGCAGTATTTT. Amino acid sequence: CASSLLAGVSDTQYF.

The chain couples TRBV11-3 to TRBJ2-7; D is possibly TRBD1 (5 bases). Trimming cost V 0 bases and J 4 bases, with 13 bases left between them. This CDR3 is built from 15 residues. CDR1 is SGHNT, CDR2 YENEEA, per germline. For the CDR3, the DNA is TGTGCCAGCAGCTTAGATGGGTCGAAGGGGTACGAGCAGTACTTC. Its translation: CASSLDGSKGYEQYF.

The chain is built from TRBV9 and TRBJ2-7, with 15 bases fitting TRBD2. Germline-derived CDR1 and CDR2 are SGDLS and YYNGEE. The V gene end was trimmed by 3 bases and the J gene end by 5 bases; junction bases not matched to a gene: 3. The CDR3 spans 15 residues. The CDR3 DNA reads as TGTGCCAGCAGCGAGGGACTAGCGGGGGGAAACGAGCAGTACTTC. Translation gives CASSEGLAGGNEQYF.

V usage is TRBV5-1 and J usage is TRBJ2-7, with 9 bases lining up with TRBD1. There are 14 residues in the CDR3. Per germline, CDR1 SGHRS and CDR2 YFSETQ. V dropped 2 bases and J dropped 6; count of bases not matched to a gene: 6. CDR3 loop: CASSLATTGGEQYF. The DNA for the CDR3 is TGCGCCAGCAGCTTAGCGACGACAGGGGGCGAGCAGTACTTC.